This T cell receptor beta chain was sequenced during a study of persistence of HIV-infected CD4 T cells. About the research overall: Suppressive ART had lasted a median of roughly eight years.

This was the immunoSEQ version 4 assay in survey mode. TCRdb's table, derived via immunoSEQ multiplex PCR, lists solely in-frame clones and lacks some. The data contain 20,000 to 25,000 clones, roughly 70% of them singletons. Germline CDR1 LGHNA, CDR2 YNFKEQ. Trimming removed 2 bases from V and 2 bases from J; junction bases left unmatched: 5. The CDR3 loop spans 15 amino acids. An overlapping HIV-1 Gag peptide pool stimulated these cells at about 0.91 ug/peptide/mL. CD4+ T cells upregulating both CD40 ligand and CD69 were sorted as responding cells. For around 17 hours, CD8-depleted PBMCs received anti-CD28/CD49d costimulation, a CD40-blocking antibody and enfuvirtide. In its sample, this clone was seen a few times. The antigen is unknown.

This chain joins TRBV4-2 and TRBJ1-2; 7 nucleotides align to TRBD1. Sequencing was performed on CD4+ T cells sorted from PBMCs after roughly 18-hour stimulation, taken from a patient who received antiretroviral therapy. This clonotype originated in an adult man with HIV who was CMV-seropositive. CDR3 loop: CASSQRTGTNYGYTF. CDR3 DNA: TGTGCCAGCAGCCAACGGACAGGAACGAACTATGGCTACACCTTC.